These 11 T cell receptor beta chains originate from one sample sequenced in a study of T cells in Graves' hyperthyroidism and ophthalmopathy. Using RNA transcripts as the source, TCR beta CDR3 regions were amplified. HTBI primers were employed in a first-round RT-PCR of the TCR CDR3. MiXCR, run by TCRdb on the multiplex PCR reads, gives a single entry per CDR3 protein. The sample lists a few hundred thousand distinct CDR3 sequences, just over 45% occurring once. The sequenced material came from peripheral blood or thyroid tissue (not recorded which). The receptors stem from a woman aged 18-29 years with Graves' hyperthyroidism.

This sequence joins TRBV7-9 and TRBJ1-2, with 7 positions matching TRBD1. The CDR3 is made up of 13 amino acids. CDR1 and CDR2 (germline): SEHNR, FQNEAQ (reference sequence). V shed 5 bases and J 4 bases; nucleotides not matched to a gene: 4. The CDR3 loop reads CASSQGTAYGYTF. In nucleotides, the CDR3 is TGTGCCAGCAGCCAAGGGACAGCCTATGGCTACACCTTC.

As for this clonotype: The germline gene is not matched at one end of the junction; a read error may be the cause. The chain has TRBV7-9 and TRBJ2-2; D ambiguous. The CDR3 contains 16 residues. Germline V CDR1 and CDR2: SEHNR, FQNEAQ (reference sequence). CDR3 region: CASSQAQDLVTGELFF. The CDR3 nucleotides read TGCGCCAGCAGCCAAGCCCAGGACCTTGTCACCGGGGAGCTGTTTTTT.

This clonotype was recorded a few times. A read error may produce the germline difference seen at one junction end. The chain carries TRBV24-1 and TRBJ2-5; TRBD2 matches 9 bases. This CDR3 is built from 14 residues. CDR1 and CDR2 (germline): KGHDR, SFDVKD. CDR3 sequence: CASSYLAGRETQYF. In DNA form, the CDR3 reads TGTGCCAGCAGTTACCTAGCGGGACGAGAGACCCAGTACTTC.

This chain connects TRBV20-1 to TRBJ2-7, with D unclear. Looked up from germline, CDR1 is DFQATT and CDR2 is SNEGSKA (reference sequence). The CDR3 is 13 residues long. V shed 0 bases and J shed 2 bases, with 8 bases lying between them. CDR3 sequence (DNA): TGCAGTGCTAGAGATATGGACGCCTACGAGCAGTACTTC. This sequence encodes CSARDMDAYEQYF.

Of note for this clonotype: A read error is possible here, since a much larger clone lies one base away. This sequence joins TRBV24-1 and TRBJ1-2; D unclear. Germline lookup yields CDR1 KGHDR and CDR2 SFDVKD. The CDR3 length is 12 residues. The V end lost 4 bases, the J end lost 7 bases, and 9 bases lay between the germline ends. The CDR3, as DNA: TGTGCCACCAGTGACTCCTTCGGTGGCTACACCTTC. Its translation: CATSDSFGGYTF.

The chain joins TRBV5-1 to TRBJ1-1, with D uncertain. CDR1 is SGHRS and CDR2 is YFSETQ in the germline V gene. V lost 0 bases and J 0 bases, leaving 6 bases between the germline ends. The CDR3 consists of 14 residues. CDR3 loop: CASSLALLNTEAFF. Written as DNA, the CDR3 is TGCGCCAGCAGCTTGGCCCTCTTGAACACTGAAGCTTTCTTT.

The V gene is TRBV20-1, the J gene TRBJ2-5; D is tentatively TRBD1 or TRBD2 (5 bases each). The CDR3 length is 14 residues. CDR1 and CDR2 (germline): DFQATT, SNEGSKA (reference sequence). V lost 7 bases and J 1 base, leaving 16 bases between the germline ends. The CDR3 region has the DNA TGCAGTGAAGGGGACGGCGGTACCCAAGAGACCCAGTACTTC. Amino acid sequence: CSEGDGGTQETQYF.

In this sample, this clonotype turned up many times. The chain is built from TRBV12-3 or TRBV12-4 and TRBJ1-1; TRBD1 is a possible D gene (5 bases). The V end lost 7 bases, the J end lost 7 bases, and 13 bases lay between the germline ends. The CDR3 runs to 12 residues. The CDR3 loop is CASNVRGIEAFF. The CDR3 nucleotides read TGTGCCAGCAACGTTAGGGGAATTGAAGCTTTCTTT.

J is TRBJ2-7 and V is TRBV20-1; 10 bases agree with TRBD2. Germline V gene data show CDR1 as DFQATT and CDR2 as SNEGSKA (reference sequence). CDR3 length: 14 amino acids. V shed 2 bases, J shed 3 bases, and the junction held 4 bases outside the gene matches. CDR3 sequence reads: CSARLAGVDYEQYF. CDR3 nucleotide sequence: TGCAGTGCTAGACTAGCGGGAGTAGACTACGAGCAGTACTTC.

Here the CDR3 DNA reads TGTGCCAGCAGTTTACTAGATCCTAGCGGGAGTTTCCACGAGCAGTACTTC. Its translation: CASSLLDPSGSFHEQYF. The rearrangement joins TRBV7-6 to TRBJ2-7, with TRBD2 matching over 10 bases. The germline V gene encodes CDR1 SGHVS and CDR2 FNYEAQ. The trim removed 6 bases at V and 5 bases at J, leaving 16 bases unmatched. This CDR3 has 17 amino acids. The full variable domain, rest sourced from reference TRBV7-6 and TRBJ2-7, is GAGVSQSPRYKVTKRGQDVALRCDPISGHVSLYWYRQALGQGPEFLTYFNYEAQQDKSGLPNDRFSAERPEGSISTLTIQRTEQRDSAMYRCASSLLDPSGSFHEQYFGPGTRLTVT.

Of note for this clonotype: One end of the junction fails to match germline, which may point to a read error. The chain couples TRBV10-3 to TRBJ2-7, with 9 bases fitting TRBD1. The germline gives CDR1 ENHRY, CDR2 SYGVKD. This CDR3 is 14 amino acids long. Here the CDR3 DNA reads TGTGCCAGCAGTTTCGGACAGGGGTACAACGAGCAGTACTTC. It translates to CASSFGQGYNEQYF.